This TCR beta chain derives from a study of T-cell memory formation after mild COVID-19. The wider study: The two donors had largely donor-specific TCR clusters.

TCRdb called the 5' RACE reads again in MiXCR, with one record for every CDR3 protein. In the table there are about 290,000 distinct CDR3 sequences, approximately 16% of which are singletons. Germline loops: CDR1 MGHRA, CDR2 YSYEKL. Trimming stripped 6 bases from V and 6 bases from J, with 14 bases between. CDR3 length: 13 amino acids. This chain links TRBV4-1 with TRBJ1-2, with D perhaps TRBD1 (6 bases). This sequence was found in a young man who had mild COVID-19 (a few samples of this study predate the infection). Cell type and time point are not known. Sequencing was done on a sample of PBMCs or a T cell subset sorted from them (not recorded which). The CDR3 coding sequence is TGCGCCAGCAGGGGTGGGGGGGCCAATGGCTACACCTTC. Protein product: CASRGGGANGYTF.